This T cell receptor (beta chain) was documented in a study of beta chain features in type 1 diabetes. Study details: Roughly 110,000,000 sorted cells were examined across all samples. General observations from the study: Among type 1 diabetes patients, VDJ junctions had fewer insertions and more deletions. Shorter templates might be favored by PCR, equally in patients and controls.

CD45RO/CCR7/CD25/CD127/CD95/CD27 separated CD4+ naive, central memory, regulatory and stem cell-like memory cells by sorting. In this sample, this clone turned up many times. Its target is unknown. The V gene's germline CDR1 is SGHTA and CDR2 FQGNSA. The CDR3 loop spans 14 amino acids. The V segment lost 0 bases and the J segment 3 bases; nucleotides outside the gene matches: 2. The investigators reverse transcribed all of the isolated RNA, so they sequenced expressed TCRB transcripts. Measured with immunoSEQ multiplex PCR; TCRdb has only the in-frame clones, and not every one. Seen here are around 250,000 clones, about 14% observed once, and the top ten hold 0.026%.

The chain uses TRBV7-2 and TRBJ2-7; 7 bases align to TRBD2. Source material: naive CD4+ T cells from blood. This receptor was taken from a woman aged 40 to 55 in good health. The CDR3 DNA is TGTGCCAGCAGCTTAGCGGGCGGGGGCTACGAGCAGTACTTC. Amino acids: CASSLAGGGYEQYF. The full variable domain, completed using reference TRBV7-2 and TRBJ2-7, is GAGVSQSPSNKVTEKGKDVELRCDPISGHTALYWYRQSLGQGLEFLIYFQGNSAPDKSGLPSDRFSAERTGGSVSTLTIQRTQQEDSAVYLCASSLAGGGYEQYFGPGTRLTVT.